The next 8 T cell receptor beta chains were all read from a single sample in a study of human T cells and chemical hapten exposure. TCRdb processed the RACE reads anew with MiXCR; each CDR3 protein has one entry. The data show 150,000 to 200,000 distinct CDR3 sequences, around 30% seen once. Time point denoted: patch test 3, about 24 weeks after DPC sensitization. Sample treatment: therapeutic diphenylcyclopropenone sensitization with weekly scalp DPC. The sample was whole blood, taken in connection with sensitization to the hapten diphenylcyclopropenone (DPC). These receptors were taken from a woman under 30 with alopecia areata. Some clones in this sample may be carry-over from other donors' samples.

In its sample, this clonotype was seen a few times. The chain couples TRBV5-1 to TRBJ2-5, with 11 bases matching TRBD1. The CDR3 length is 15 residues. Trimming took 2 bases from V and 5 from J; bases not matched to a gene: 5. Germline V lookup: CDR1 SGHRS, CDR2 YFSETQ. CDR3 sequence: CASSLRTGGGETQYF. The CDR3 bases are TGCGCCAGCAGCTTAAGGACAGGGGGCGGTGAGACCCAGTACTTC.

This sequence joins TRBV18 and TRBJ1-1; D not resolved. The length of the CDR3 is 14 residues. Per germline, CDR1 KGHSH and CDR2 LQKENI. V lost 2 bases and J 0 bases, leaving 7 bases between the germline ends. The CDR3 protein is CASSPSELNTEAFF. The CDR3 DNA reads as TGTGCCAGCTCACCATCGGAACTGAACACTGAAGCTTTCTTT.

This clonotype was picked up a small number of times. The chain combines TRBV29-1 with TRBJ1-4; TRBD1 agrees at 9 bases. Looked up from germline, CDR1 is SQVTM and CDR2 is ANQGSEA. The CDR3 is 15 residues long. The trim removed 4 bases at V and 3 bases at J, leaving 6 bases unmatched. The CDR3 DNA reads as TGCAGCGTTGTAGGACAGGGGCTCTCTAATGAAAAACTGTTTTTT. Encoded protein: CSVVGQGLSNEKLFF.

This clonotype appeared a few times. The V call is TRBV7-8, the J call TRBJ2-1, with D tentatively TRBD2 (6 bases). The CDR3 consists of 14 residues. Germline V gene lookup returns CDR1 SGHVS and CDR2 FQNEAQ. The V gene lost 7 bases and the J gene lost 3 bases, with 13 bases spanning the gap. The CDR3 region is CASKEGRFYNEQFF. CDR3 nucleotide sequence: TGTGCCAGCAAGGAGGGTAGATTCTACAATGAGCAGTTCTTC.

This clonotype occurred a few times. J is TRBJ2-3 and V is TRBV6-2 or TRBV6-3, with 12 bases matching TRBD2. CDR3 length: 19 residues. Per the germline V gene, CDR1 is MNHEY and CDR2 is SVGEGT. Trimming at V came to 8 bases and at J to 10 bases, leaving 25 bases not matched to a gene. CDR3 DNA sequence: TGTGCCAGCGTAAGGGACGACTTACTAGCGGGAGGCCCAAGGAGAGCGCAGTATTTT. Amino acids: CASVRDDLLAGGPRRAQYF.

The table lists this clonotype with a count of one. This chain uses TRBV20-1 with TRBJ2-2, with 7 bases that match TRBD2. Germline V gene data show CDR1 as DFQATT and CDR2 as SNEGSKA (reference sequence). There are 16 residues in the CDR3. With 0 bases clipped from V and 6 bases from J, the junction kept 10 bases outside the gene matches. CDR3 amino acids: CSARDDGGGRAGELFF. The CDR3 nucleotides read TGCAGTGCTAGAGATGATGGGGGGGGGAGGGCCGGGGAGCTGTTTTTT.

Ten or more counts support this clonotype. This chain uses TRBV7-6 with TRBJ2-5, with 7 bases identical to TRBD2. Germline V gene lookup returns CDR1 SGHVS and CDR2 FNYEAQ. V lost 6 bases, J lost 1 base, and 11 bases stayed unmatched. This CDR3 comprises 16 residues. CDR3 sequence (DNA): TGTGCCAGCAGTCAGCGGGGAAGCGGAGGCCAAGAGACCCAGTACTTC. Translation gives CASSQRGSGGQETQYF.

This clonotype showed up just a few times. V usage is TRBV15 and J usage is TRBJ2-7, with D uncertain. The CDR3 consists of 14 residues. Trimming stripped 0 bases from V and 0 bases from J, with 6 bases between. Germline-derived CDR1 and CDR2 are LNHNV and YYDKDF (reference sequence). The CDR3 loop is CATSREASSYEQYF. The CDR3 nucleotides read TGTGCCACCAGCAGAGAGGCCAGCTCCTACGAGCAGTACTTC. The full variable domain, rest sourced from reference TRBV15 and TRBJ2-7, is DAMVIQNPRYQVTQFGKPVTLSCSQTLNHNVMYWYQQKSSQAPKLLFHYYDKDFNNEADTPDNFQSRRPNTSFCFLDIRSPGLGDTAMYLCATSREASSYEQYFGPGTRLTVT.